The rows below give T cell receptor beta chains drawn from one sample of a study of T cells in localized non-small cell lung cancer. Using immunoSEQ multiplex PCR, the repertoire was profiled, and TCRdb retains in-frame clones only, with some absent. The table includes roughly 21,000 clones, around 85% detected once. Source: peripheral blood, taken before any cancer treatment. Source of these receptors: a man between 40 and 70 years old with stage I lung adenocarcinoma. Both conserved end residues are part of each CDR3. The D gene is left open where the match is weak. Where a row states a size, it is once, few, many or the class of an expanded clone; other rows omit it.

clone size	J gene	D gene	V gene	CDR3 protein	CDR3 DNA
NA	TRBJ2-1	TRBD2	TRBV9	CASSVVMRGGVDEQFF	TGTGCCAGCAGCGTAGTAATGCGGGGGGGTGTCGATGAGCAGTTCTTC
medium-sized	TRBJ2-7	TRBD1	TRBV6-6	CASNLGGQGVYEQYF	TGTGCCAGCAACCTGGGGGGACAGGGGGTCTACGAGCAGTACTTC
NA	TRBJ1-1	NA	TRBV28	CASRPAGVGTEAFF	TGTGCCAGCAGGCCTGCAGGGGTGGGAACTGAAGCTTTCTTT
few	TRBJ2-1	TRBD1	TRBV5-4	CASRPRQGSYNEQFF	TGTGCCAGCAGACCCAGACAGGGGAGCTACAATGAGCAGTTCTTC
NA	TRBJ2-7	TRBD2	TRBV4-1	CASSQGGGLAGGYSYEQYF	TGCGCCAGCAGCCAAGGGGGAGGGCTAGCGGGGGGTTATTCCTACGAGCAGTACTTC
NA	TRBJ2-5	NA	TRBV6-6	CASSVSLAQETQYF	TGTGCCAGCAGCGTCTCATTGGCCCAAGAGACCCAGTACTTC
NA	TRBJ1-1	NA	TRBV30	CAWARKGSTEAFF	TGTGCCTGGGCTAGGAAAGGTAGCACTGAAGCTTTCTTT
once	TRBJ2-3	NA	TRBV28	CASRPLSWDTQYF	TGTGCCAGCAGGCCCCTAAGCTGGGATACGCAGTATTTT
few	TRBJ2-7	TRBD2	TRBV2	CASSSRYEGGGLRDF	TGTGCCAGCAGTAGCCGATACGAGGGTGGGGGACTACGGGACTTC
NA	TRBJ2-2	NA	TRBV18	CASSPFQGRTGELFF	TGTGCCAGCTCACCATTCCAGGGACGCACCGGGGAGCTGTTTTTT
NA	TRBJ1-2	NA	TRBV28	CASSLGGYGYTF	TGTGCCAGCAGTTTAGGCGGCTATGGCTACACCTTC